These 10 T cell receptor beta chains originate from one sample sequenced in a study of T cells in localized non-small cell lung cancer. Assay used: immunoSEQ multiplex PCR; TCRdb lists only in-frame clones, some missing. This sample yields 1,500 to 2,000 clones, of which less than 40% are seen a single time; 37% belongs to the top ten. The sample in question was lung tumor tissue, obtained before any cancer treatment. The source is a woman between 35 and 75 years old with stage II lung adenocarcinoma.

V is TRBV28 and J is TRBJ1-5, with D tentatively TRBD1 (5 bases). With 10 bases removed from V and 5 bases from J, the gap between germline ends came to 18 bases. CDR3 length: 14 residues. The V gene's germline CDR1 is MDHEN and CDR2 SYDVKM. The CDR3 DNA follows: TGTGCCACCATCAAAACCCAGGGTGATCAGCCCCAGCATTTT. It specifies CATIKTQGDQPQHF. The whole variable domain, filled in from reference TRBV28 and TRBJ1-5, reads DVKVTQSSRYLVKRTGEKVFLECVQDMDHENMFWYRQDPGLGLRLIYFSYDVKMKEKGDIPEGYSVSREKKERFSLILESASTNQTSMYLCATIKTQGDQPQHFGDGTRLSIL.

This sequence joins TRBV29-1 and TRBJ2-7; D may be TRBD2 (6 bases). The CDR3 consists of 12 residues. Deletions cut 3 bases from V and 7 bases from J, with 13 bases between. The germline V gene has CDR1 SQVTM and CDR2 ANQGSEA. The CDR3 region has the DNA TGCAGCGTTGAGGGGGGTCCGCGAGAGCAGTACTTC. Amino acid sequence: CSVEGGPREQYF.

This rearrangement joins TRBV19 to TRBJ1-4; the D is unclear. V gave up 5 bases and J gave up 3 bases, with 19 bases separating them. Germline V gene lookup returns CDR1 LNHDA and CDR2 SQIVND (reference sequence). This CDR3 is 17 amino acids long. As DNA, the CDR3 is TGTGCCAGTAGTCCTTTGACGTGGCGCCCGGCTAATGAAAAACTGTTTTTT. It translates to CASSPLTWRPANEKLFF.

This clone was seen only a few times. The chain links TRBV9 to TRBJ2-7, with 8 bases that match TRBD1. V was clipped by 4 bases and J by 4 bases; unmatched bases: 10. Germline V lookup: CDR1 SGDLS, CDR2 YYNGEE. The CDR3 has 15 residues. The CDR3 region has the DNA TGTGCCAGCAGCACCGACAGGGGTCCCCTTTACGAGCAGTACTTC. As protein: CASSTDRGPLYEQYF.

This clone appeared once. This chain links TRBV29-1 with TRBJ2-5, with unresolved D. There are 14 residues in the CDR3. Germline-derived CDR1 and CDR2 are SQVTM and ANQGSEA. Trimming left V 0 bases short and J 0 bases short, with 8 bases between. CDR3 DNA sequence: TGCAGCGTTGAAGATAGAACGTACCAAGAGACCCAGTACTTC. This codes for CSVEDRTYQETQYF.

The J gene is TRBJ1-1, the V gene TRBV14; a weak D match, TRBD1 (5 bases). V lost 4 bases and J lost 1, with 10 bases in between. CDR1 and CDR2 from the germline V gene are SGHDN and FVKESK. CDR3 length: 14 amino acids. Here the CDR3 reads CASSRRRENTEAFF. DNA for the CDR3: TGTGCCAGCAGCCGTCGCAGGGAGAACACTGAAGCTTTCTTT.

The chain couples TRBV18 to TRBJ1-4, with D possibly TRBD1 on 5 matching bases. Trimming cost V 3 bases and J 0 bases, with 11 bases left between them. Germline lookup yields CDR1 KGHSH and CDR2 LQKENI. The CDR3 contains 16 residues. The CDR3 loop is CASSPRGSSTNEKLFF. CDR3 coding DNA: TGTGCCAGCTCACCGCGGGGGAGTTCAACTAATGAAAAACTGTTTTTT.

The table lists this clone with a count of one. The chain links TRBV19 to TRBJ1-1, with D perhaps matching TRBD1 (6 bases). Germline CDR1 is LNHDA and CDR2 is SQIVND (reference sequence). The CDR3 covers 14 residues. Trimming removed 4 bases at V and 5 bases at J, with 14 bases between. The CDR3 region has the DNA TGTGCCAGTAGTAGCGAGGGGGGAAAAACTGAAGCTTTCTTT. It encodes CASSSEGGKTEAFF.

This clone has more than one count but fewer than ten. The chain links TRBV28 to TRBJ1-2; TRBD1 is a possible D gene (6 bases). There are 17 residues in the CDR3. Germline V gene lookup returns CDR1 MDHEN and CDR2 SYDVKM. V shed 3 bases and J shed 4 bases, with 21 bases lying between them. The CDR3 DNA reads TGTGCCAGCAGTTTCGAAACCGGGGGCGGACTGAGCTATGGCTACACCTTC. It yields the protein CASSFETGGGLSYGYTF.

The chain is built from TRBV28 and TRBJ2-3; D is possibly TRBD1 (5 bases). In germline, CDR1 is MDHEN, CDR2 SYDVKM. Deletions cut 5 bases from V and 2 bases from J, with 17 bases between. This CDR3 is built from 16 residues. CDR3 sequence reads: CASSQDTGPYTDTQYF. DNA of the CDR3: TGTGCCAGCAGTCAGGATACAGGACCATACACAGATACGCAGTATTTT.